The 7 T cell receptor beta chains given below trace back to one sample, sequenced in a study of OX40 agonist ivuxolimab in advanced cancers. Libraries were made using the immunoSEQ multiplex PCR assay. The table comes from immuneACCESS by way of TCRdb, which keeps in-frame sequences with V and J called. Part of the clones is missing from these tables; in studies checked, under half for an unresolved V gene and the rest for unknown reasons. Across this sample there are approximately 70,000 clones, with just over 90% seen only once. In total, the top ten clones hold over 4.5% of the sample. The sample was CD4+ or CD8+ T cells sorted from blood, taken in a trial of the OX40 agonist ivuxolimab. Receptors originate from an adult with an advanced solid tumor such as melanoma, head and neck, liver or kidney cancer.

The chain is built from TRBV6-6 and TRBJ2-5, with D possibly being TRBD2 (6 bases). The CDR3 covers 14 residues. Germline V gene data show CDR1 as MNHNY and CDR2 as SVGAGI (reference sequence). With 7 bases removed from V and 4 bases from J, the gap between germline ends came to 16 bases. Here the CDR3 DNA reads TGTGCCAGCACTCTACTGGGGGGAGGAGAGACCCAGTACTTC. As protein: CASTLLGGGETQYF.

The rearrangement joins TRBV18 to TRBJ1-3; D is unresolved. Germline lookup yields CDR1 KGHSH and CDR2 LQKENI. CDR3 length: 17 amino acids. Trimming took 2 bases from V and 2 from J, leaving 16 bases between them. CDR3 sequence: CASSPLDPIPAGNTIYF. In DNA form, the CDR3 reads TGTGCCAGCTCACCATTGGACCCCATTCCGGCTGGAAACACCATATATTTT.

The gene calls are TRBV9 and TRBJ1-3; D ambiguous. V was trimmed by 7 bases and J by 0 bases, leaving 11 bases between them. The CDR3 sequence is 14 residues long. Germline CDR1 SGDLS, CDR2 YYNGEE. This CDR3 is CASSDTNSGNTIYF. For the CDR3, the DNA is TGTGCCAGCTCCGACACGAACTCTGGAAACACCATATATTTT.

The V gene is TRBV19, the J gene TRBJ1-4; possibly TRBD1 for D (5 bases). CDR1 is LNHDA and CDR2 is SQIVND in the germline V gene (reference sequence). The germline V and J ends were trimmed by 9 bases and 6 bases, with 14 bases remaining between them. There are 13 residues in the CDR3. The CDR3 DNA follows: TGTGCCAGCTGCAGGGCATGGGATGAAAAACTGTTTTTT. Translating it yields CASCRAWDEKLFF.

The CDR3 protein is CASSPPGRSNEKLFF. As DNA, the CDR3 is TGCGCCAGCAGCCCTCCGGGACGTAGTAATGAAAAACTGTTTTTT. The chain has TRBV4-1 and TRBJ1-4, with a possible D match to TRBD1 (5 bases). Germline V CDR1 and CDR2: MGHRA, YSYEKL. Trimming shortened V by 4 bases and J by 4 bases, and 13 bases separated the two germline ends. The CDR3 has 15 amino acids.

The chain carries TRBV7-8 and TRBJ1-2, with D possibly TRBD1 on 6 matching bases. From germline, CDR1 is SGHVS and CDR2 FQNEAQ. V dropped 5 bases and J dropped 0 bases, with 10 bases sitting between them. This CDR3 has 14 amino acids. This chain's CDR3 is CASSSGQTNYGYTF. The CDR3 DNA reads TGTGCCAGCAGCAGCGGACAGACTAACTATGGCTACACCTTC.

The V and J genes are TRBV7-9 and TRBJ1-1; D is undetermined. CDR3 length: 15 residues. In germline, CDR1 is SEHNR, CDR2 FQNEAQ (reference sequence). V lost 5 bases, J lost 3 bases, and 16 bases lay in between. The chain's CDR3 is CASSHRLREDTEAFF. DNA of the CDR3: TGTGCCAGCAGCCATAGACTGCGGGAGGACACTGAAGCTTTCTTT.